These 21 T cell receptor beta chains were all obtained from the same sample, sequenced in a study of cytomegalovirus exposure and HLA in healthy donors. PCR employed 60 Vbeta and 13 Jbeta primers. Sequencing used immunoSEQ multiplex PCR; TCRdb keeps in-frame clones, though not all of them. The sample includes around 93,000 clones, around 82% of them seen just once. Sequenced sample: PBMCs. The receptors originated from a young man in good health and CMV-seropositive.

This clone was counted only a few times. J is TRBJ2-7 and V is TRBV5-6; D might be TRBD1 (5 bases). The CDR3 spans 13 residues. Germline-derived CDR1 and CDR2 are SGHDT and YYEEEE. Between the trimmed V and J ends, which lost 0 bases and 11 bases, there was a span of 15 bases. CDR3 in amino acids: CASSLADIGPEYF. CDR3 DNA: TGTGCCAGCAGCTTGGCGGACATAGGACCGGAGTACTTC.

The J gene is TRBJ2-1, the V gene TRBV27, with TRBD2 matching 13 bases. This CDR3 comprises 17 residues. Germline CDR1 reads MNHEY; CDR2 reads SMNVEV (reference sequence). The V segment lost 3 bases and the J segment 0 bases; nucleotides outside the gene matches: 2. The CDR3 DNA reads TGTGCCAGCAGTTTGCGACTAGCGGGAGGCTCCTACAATGAGCAGTTCTTC. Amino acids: CASSLRLAGGSYNEQFF.

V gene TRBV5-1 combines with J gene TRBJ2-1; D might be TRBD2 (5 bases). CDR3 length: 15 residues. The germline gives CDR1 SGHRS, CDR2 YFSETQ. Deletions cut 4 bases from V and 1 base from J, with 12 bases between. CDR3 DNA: TGCGCCAGCAGCCAAGACGGAGGATCCTACAATGAGCAGTTCTTC. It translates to CASSQDGGSYNEQFF.

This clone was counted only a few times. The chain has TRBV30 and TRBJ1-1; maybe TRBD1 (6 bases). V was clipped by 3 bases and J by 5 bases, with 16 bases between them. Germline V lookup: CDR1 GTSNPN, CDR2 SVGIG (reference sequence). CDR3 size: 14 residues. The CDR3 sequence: CAWRNKGETTEAFF. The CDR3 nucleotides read TGTGCCTGGAGAAACAAGGGGGAAACAACTGAAGCTTTCTTT.

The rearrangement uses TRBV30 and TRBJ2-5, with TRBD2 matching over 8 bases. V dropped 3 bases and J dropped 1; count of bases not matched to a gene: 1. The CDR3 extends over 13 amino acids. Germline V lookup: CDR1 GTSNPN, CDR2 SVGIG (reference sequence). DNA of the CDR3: TGTGCCTGGAGCGGGGGGGCCCAAGAGACCCAGTACTTC. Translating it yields CAWSGGAQETQYF.

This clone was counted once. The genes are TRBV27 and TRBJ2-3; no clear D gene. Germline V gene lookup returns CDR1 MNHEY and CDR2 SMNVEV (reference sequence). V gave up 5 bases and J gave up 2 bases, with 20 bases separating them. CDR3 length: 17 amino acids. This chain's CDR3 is CASSLFHLGQPTDTQYF. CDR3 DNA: TGTGCCAGCAGTCTATTTCACCTTGGGCAGCCCACAGATACGCAGTATTTT.

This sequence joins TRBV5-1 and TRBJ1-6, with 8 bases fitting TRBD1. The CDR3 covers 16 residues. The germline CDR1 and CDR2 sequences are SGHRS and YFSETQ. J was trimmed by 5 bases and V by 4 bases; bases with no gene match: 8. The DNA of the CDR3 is TGCGCCAGCAGCCGAATCCGGGACAGGAATAATTCACCCCTCCACTTT. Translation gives CASSRIRDRNNSPLHF.

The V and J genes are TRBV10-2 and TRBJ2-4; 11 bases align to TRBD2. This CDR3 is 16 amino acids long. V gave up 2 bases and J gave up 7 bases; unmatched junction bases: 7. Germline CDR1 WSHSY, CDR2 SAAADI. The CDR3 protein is CASSEPLAGGSNIQYF. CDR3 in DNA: TGCGCCAGCAGTGAGCCCTTAGCGGGAGGGAGCAACATTCAGTACTTC.

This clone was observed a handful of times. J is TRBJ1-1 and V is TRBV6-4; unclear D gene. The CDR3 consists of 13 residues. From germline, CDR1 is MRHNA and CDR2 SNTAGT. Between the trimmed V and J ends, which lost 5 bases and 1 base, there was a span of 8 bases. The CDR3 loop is CASSITENTEAFF. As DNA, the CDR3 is TGTGCCAGCAGTATTACAGAGAACACTGAAGCTTTCTTT.

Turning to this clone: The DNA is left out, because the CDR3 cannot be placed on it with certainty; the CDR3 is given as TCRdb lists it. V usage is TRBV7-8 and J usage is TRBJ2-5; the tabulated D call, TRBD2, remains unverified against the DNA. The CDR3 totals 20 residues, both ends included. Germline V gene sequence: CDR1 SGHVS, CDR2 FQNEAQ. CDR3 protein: CASSFGPGLAGTPARNEQYF.

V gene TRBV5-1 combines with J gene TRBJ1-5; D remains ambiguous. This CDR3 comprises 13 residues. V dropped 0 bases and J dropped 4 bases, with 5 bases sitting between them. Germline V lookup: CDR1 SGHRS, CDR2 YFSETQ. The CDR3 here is CASSLAENQPQHF. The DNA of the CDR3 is TGCGCCAGCAGCTTGGCCGAGAATCAGCCCCAGCATTTT.

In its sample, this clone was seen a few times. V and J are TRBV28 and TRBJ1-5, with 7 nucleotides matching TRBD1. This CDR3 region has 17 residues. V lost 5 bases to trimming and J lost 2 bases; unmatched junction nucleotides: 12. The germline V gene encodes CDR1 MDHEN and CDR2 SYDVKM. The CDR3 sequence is CASSTYRGRAGNQPQHF. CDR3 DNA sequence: TGTGCCAGCAGTACCTACAGGGGACGGGCGGGCAATCAGCCCCAGCATTTT.

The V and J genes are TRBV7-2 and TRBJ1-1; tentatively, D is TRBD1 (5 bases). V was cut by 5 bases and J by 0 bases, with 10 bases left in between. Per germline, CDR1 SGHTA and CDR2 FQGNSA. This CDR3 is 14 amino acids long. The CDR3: CASSPQQVNTEAFF. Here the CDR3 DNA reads TGTGCCAGCAGCCCTCAACAGGTGAACACTGAAGCTTTCTTT. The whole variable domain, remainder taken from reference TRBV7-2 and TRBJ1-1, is GAGVSQSPSNKVTEKGKDVELRCDPISGHTALYWYRQSLGQGLEFLIYFQGNSAPDKSGLPSDRFSAERTGGSVSTLTIQRTQQEDSAVYLCASSPQQVNTEAFFGQGTRLTVV.

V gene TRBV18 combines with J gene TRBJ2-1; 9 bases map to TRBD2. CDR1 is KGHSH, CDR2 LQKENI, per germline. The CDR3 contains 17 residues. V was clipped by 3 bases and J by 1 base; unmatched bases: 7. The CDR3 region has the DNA TGTGCCAGCTCACCCTCCGAGAGCGGGAGGTCCTACAATGAGCAGTTCTTC. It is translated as CASSPSESGRSYNEQFF.

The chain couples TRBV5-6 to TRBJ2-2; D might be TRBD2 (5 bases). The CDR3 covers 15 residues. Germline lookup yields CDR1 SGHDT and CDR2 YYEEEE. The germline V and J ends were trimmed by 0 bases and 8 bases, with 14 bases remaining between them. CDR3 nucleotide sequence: TGTGCCAGCAGCTTGGGACTACGGTTATCTGGGGAGCTGTTTTTT. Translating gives CASSLGLRLSGELFF.

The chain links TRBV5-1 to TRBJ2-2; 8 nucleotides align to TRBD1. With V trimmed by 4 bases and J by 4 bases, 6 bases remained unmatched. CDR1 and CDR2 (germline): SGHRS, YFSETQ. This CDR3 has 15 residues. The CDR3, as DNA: TGCGCCAGCAGCCAGGACAGGGTAGGCACCGGGGAGCTGTTTTTT. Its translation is CASSQDRVGTGELFF.

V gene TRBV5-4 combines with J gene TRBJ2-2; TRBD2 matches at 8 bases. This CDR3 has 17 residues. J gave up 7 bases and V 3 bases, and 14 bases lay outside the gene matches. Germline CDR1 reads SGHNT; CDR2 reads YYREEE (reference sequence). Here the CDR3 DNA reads TGTGCCAGCAGCTCAATTACACTAGCGGAGAGAGGCGGGGAGCTGTTTTTT. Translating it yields CASSSITLAERGGELFF.

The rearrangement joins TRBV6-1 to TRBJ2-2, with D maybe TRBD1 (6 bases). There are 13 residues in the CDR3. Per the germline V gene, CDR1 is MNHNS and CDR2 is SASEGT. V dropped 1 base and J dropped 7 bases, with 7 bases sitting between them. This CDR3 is CASSEGTVGELFF. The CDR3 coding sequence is TGTGCCAGCAGTGAAGGGACAGTCGGGGAGCTGTTTTTT.

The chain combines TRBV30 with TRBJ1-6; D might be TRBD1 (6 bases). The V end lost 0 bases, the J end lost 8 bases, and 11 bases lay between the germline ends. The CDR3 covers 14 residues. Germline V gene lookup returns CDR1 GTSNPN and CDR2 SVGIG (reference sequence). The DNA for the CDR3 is TGTGCCTGGAGTGTACAGGGCACCGATTCACCCCTCCACTTT. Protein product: CAWSVQGTDSPLHF.

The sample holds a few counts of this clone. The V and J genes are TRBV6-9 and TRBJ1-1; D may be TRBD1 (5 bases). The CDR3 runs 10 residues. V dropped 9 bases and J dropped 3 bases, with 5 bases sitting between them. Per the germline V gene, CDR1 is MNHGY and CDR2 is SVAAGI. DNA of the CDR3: TGTGCCAGAGGGGACACTGAAGCTTTCTTT. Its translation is CARGDTEAFF.

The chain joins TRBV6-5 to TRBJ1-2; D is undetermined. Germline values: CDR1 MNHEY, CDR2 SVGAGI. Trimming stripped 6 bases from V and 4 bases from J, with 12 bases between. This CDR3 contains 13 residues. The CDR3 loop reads CASSPRLGYGYTF. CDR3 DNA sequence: TGTGCCAGCAGCCCCAGGTTAGGCTATGGCTACACCTTC.